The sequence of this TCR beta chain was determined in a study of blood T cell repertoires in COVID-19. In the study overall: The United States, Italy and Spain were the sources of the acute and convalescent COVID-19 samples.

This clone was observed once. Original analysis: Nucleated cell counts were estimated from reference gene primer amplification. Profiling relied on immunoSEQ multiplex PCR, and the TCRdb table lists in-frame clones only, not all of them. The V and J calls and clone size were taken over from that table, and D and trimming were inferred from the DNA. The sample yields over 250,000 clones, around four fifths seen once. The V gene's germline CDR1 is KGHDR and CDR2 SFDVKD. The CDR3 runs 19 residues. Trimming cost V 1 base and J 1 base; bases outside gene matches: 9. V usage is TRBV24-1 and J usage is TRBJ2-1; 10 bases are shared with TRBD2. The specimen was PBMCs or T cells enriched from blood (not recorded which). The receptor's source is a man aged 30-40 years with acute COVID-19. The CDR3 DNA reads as TGTGCCACCAGTGATTTCGGAGCGGGAGGGCCTTCTTCCTACAATGAGCAGTTCTTC. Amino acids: CATSDFGAGGPSSYNEQFF.